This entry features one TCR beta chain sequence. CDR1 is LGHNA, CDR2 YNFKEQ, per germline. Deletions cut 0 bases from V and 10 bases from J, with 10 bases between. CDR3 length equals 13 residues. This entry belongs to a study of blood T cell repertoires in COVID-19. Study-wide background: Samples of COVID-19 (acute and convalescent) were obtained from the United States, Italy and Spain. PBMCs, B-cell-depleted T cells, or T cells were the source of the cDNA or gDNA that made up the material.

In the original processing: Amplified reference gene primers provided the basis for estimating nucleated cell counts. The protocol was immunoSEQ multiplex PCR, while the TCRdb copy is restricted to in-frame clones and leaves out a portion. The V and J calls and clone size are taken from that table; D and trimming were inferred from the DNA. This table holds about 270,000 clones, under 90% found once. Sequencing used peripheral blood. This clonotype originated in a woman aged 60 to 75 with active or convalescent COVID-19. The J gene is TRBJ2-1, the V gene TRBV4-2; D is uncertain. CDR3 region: CASSQDTAIEQFF. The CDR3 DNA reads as TGTGCCAGCAGCCAAGATACAGCCATCGAGCAGTTCTTC.